Listed here are 8 T cell receptor beta chains from one sample, sequenced in a study of T cells after yellow fever vaccination. TCRdb re-derived calls from the 5' RACE reads in MiXCR, one entry per CDR3 protein. This table has about 400,000 distinct CDR3 sequences, more than 5.5% appearing once. Sequenced here: PBMCs, sampled 5 days after the yellow fever booster vaccination. Receptors originate from a man aged 30-40 years who received the YFV17D yellow fever vaccine.

This clonotype was recorded many times. The DNA for the CDR3 is TGCAGTGCTAGAGACCTTAACAGGGGAGCCTACAATGAGCAGTTCTTC. This gives the protein CSARDLNRGAYNEQFF. The chain uses TRBV20-1 and TRBJ2-1, with 7 positions matching TRBD1. From germline, CDR1 is DFQATT and CDR2 SNEGSKA (reference sequence). V lost 0 bases and J lost 2; bases outside the gene matches: 7. CDR3 length: 16 amino acids.

This clonotype has only a few counts. This rearrangement joins TRBV10-2 to TRBJ2-5; the D is unclear. The germline V gene has CDR1 WSHSY and CDR2 SAAADI. Between the trimmed V and J ends, which lost 3 bases and 5 bases, there was a span of 4 bases. There are 11 residues in the CDR3. CDR3: CASSEHETQYF. Here the CDR3 DNA reads TGCGCCAGCAGTGAACACGAGACCCAGTACTTC.

J is TRBJ2-2 and V is TRBV19; tentatively, D is TRBD1 (6 bases). Trimming cost V 5 bases and J 5 bases, with 21 bases left between them. Germline V gives CDR1 LNHDA, CDR2 SQIVND (reference sequence). This CDR3 is 17 amino acids long. The chain's CDR3 is CASSPPTGTPSTGELFF. As DNA, the CDR3 is TGTGCCAGTAGTCCGCCAACCGGGACACCATCGACCGGGGAGCTGTTTTTT.

This clonotype was detected many times. The chain uses TRBV7-2 and TRBJ1-5; D ambiguous. Trimming pared 0 bases from V and 0 bases from J, leaving 12 bases between. Germline V gene sequence: CDR1 SGHTA, CDR2 FQGNSA. There are 17 residues in the CDR3. The DNA for the CDR3 is TGTGCCAGCAGCTTAGCTCCAGAACCCTATAGCAATCAGCCCCAGCATTTT. Amino acid sequence: CASSLAPEPYSNQPQHF.

Ten or more counts support this clonotype. The CDR3 nucleotides read TGTGCCACCAGTGATATCGTGACTAGCGGGAGTCAAGAGACCCAGTACTTC. The encoded protein is CATSDIVTSGSQETQYF. The chain combines TRBV24-1 with TRBJ2-5; 12 nucleotides match TRBD2. Germline loops: CDR1 KGHDR, CDR2 SFDVKD. V lost 3 bases, J lost 2 bases, and 6 bases stayed unmatched. This CDR3 contains 17 residues.

The rearrangement joins TRBV16 to TRBJ1-4, with a tentative D call TRBD1 (5 bases). The length of the CDR3 is 14 residues. With 0 bases removed from V and 12 bases from J, the gap between germline ends came to 14 bases. Per germline, CDR1 KGHSY and CDR2 FQNENV. The CDR3 DNA reads as TGTGCCAGCAGCCAATCCAGGGAAATAGGAGAACTGTTTTTT. Its protein is CASSQSREIGELFF.

At least ten counts were recorded for this clonotype. This sequence joins TRBV6-1 and TRBJ2-6; the D gene is possibly TRBD2 (5 bases). This CDR3 is built from 18 residues. CDR1 and CDR2 (germline): MNHNS, SASEGT. The germline V and J ends were trimmed by 4 bases and 0 bases, with 16 bases remaining between them. This CDR3 reads CASSGGPTGSSGANVLTF. CDR3 sequence (DNA): TGTGCCAGCAGTGGTGGACCGACGGGAAGCTCTGGGGCCAACGTCCTGACTTTC.

The table lists this clonotype with many counts. CDR3 sequence: CSVESAESITSAGYTF. Here the CDR3 DNA reads TGCAGCGTTGAATCCGCCGAGTCTATTACCTCGGCTGGCTACACCTTC. J is TRBJ1-2 and V is TRBV29-1; D ambiguous. Per the germline V gene, CDR1 is SQVTM and CDR2 is ANQGSEA. The CDR3 length is 16 residues. Between the trimmed V and J ends, which lost 2 bases and 7 bases, there was a span of 23 bases.